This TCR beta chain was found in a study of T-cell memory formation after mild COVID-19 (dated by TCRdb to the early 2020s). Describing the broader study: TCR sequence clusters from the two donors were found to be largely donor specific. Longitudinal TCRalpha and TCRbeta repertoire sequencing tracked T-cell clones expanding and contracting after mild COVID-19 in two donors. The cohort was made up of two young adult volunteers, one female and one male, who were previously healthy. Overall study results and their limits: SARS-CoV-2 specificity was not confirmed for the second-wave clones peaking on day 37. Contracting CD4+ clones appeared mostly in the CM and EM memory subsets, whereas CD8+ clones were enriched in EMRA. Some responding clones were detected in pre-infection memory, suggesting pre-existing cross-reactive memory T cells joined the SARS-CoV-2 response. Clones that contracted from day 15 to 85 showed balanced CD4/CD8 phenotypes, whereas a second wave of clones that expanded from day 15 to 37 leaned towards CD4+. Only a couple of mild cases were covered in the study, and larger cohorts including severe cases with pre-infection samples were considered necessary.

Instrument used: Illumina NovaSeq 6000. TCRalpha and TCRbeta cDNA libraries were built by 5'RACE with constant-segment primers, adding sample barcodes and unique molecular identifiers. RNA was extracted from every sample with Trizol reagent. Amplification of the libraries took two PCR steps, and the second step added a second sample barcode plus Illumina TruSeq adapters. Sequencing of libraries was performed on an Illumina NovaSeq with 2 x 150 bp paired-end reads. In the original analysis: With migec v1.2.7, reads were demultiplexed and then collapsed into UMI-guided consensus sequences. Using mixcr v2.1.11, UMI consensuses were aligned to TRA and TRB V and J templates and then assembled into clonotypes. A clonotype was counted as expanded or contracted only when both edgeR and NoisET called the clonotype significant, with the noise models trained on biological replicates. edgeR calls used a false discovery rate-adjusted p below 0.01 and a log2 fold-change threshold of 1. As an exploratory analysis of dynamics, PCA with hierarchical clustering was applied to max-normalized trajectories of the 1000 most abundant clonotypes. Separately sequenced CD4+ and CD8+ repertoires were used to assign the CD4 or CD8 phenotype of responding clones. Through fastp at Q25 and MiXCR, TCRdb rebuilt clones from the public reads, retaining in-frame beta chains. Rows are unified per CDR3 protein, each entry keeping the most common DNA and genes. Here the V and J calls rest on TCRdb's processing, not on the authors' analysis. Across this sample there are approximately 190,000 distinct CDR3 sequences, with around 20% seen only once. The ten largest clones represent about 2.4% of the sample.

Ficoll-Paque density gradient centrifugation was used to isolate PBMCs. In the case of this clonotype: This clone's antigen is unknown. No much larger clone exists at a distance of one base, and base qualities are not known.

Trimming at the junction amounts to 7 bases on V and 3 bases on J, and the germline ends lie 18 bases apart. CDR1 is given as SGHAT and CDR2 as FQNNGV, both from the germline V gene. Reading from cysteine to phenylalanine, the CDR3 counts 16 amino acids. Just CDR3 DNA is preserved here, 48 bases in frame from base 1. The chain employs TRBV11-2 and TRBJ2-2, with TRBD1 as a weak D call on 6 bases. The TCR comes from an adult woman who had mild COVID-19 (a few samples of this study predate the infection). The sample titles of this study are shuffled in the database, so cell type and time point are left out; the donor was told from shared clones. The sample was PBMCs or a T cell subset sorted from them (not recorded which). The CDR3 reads CASTPGQLGDTGELFF. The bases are TGTGCCAGCACCCCAGGACAGCTCGGGGACACCGGGGAGCTGTTTTTT.